This passage covers 31 T cell receptor beta chains from one sample sequenced in a study of CD8 T cells in ankylosing spondylitis. TCRdb reprocessed the 5' RACE reads via MiXCR and lists one record per CDR3 protein. The profile shows about 140,000 distinct CDR3 sequences, 7% to 9% of them singletons. The specimen was synovial fluid, either unsorted or a sorted T cell fraction (not recorded which). These receptor sequences come from a male donor with ankylosing spondylitis.

This chain joins TRBV6-1 and TRBJ2-3; 10 bases match TRBD2. Trimming at V came to 6 bases and at J to 2 bases, leaving 5 bases not matched to a gene. This CDR3 spans 15 amino acids. CDR1 is MNHNS, CDR2 SASEGT, per germline. The CDR3 DNA sequence: TGTGCCAGCAGGAGAGCGGGGGGGTTCACAGATACGCAGTATTTT. As protein: CASRRAGGFTDTQYF.

This clonotype was seen many times. J is TRBJ2-2 and V is TRBV12-3 or TRBV12-4; 10 bases match TRBD2. V lost 8 bases to trimming and J lost 5 bases; unmatched junction nucleotides: 5. This CDR3 has 14 amino acids. The CDR3 reads CASSWGLATGELFF. The CDR3 nucleotides read TGTGCCAGCTCCTGGGGACTAGCGACCGGGGAGCTGTTTTTT.

V and J are TRBV9 and TRBJ2-3; TRBD2 matches at 10 bases. Germline values: CDR1 SGDLS, CDR2 YYNGEE. The CDR3 covers 15 residues. The V gene end was trimmed by 2 bases and the J gene end by 3 bases; junction bases not matched to a gene: 3. The chain's CDR3 is CASSVSSGRTDTQYF. The CDR3, as DNA: TGTGCCAGCAGCGTCTCTAGCGGGAGAACAGATACGCAGTATTTT.

This clonotype turned up a few times. The chain links TRBV2 to TRBJ1-5; D may be TRBD1 (5 bases). Germline V lookup: CDR1 SNHLY, CDR2 FYNNEI. The length of the CDR3 is 12 residues. V dropped 3 bases and J dropped 15 bases, with 15 bases sitting between them. The CDR3 region is CASSEEGTRRHF. The CDR3 DNA reads as TGTGCCAGCAGTGAGGAGGGGACGCGACGGCATTTT. The full variable domain, in which reference TRBV2 and TRBJ1-5 provide the parts outside the CDR3, is EPEVTQTPSHQVTQMGQEVILRCVPISNHLYFYWYRQILGQKVEFLVSFYNNEISEKSEIFDDQFSVERPDGSNFTLKIRSTKLEDSAMYFCASSEEGTRRHFGDGTRLSIL.

This chain connects TRBV4-3 to TRBJ2-7; D is possibly TRBD1 or TRBD2 (5 bases each). Germline V lookup: CDR1 LGHNA, CDR2 YSLEER. This CDR3 has 16 residues. V was shortened by 4 bases and J by 6 bases, with 22 bases between the two germline ends. The chain's CDR3 is CASSRGSGTATGEQYF. The CDR3 nucleotides are TGCGCCAGCAGCCGAGGGTCCGGGACGGCCACAGGCGAGCAGTACTTC.

This clonotype was detected only a few times. The chain uses TRBV7-2 and TRBJ1-5; D is possibly TRBD1 (5 bases). From germline, CDR1 is SGHTA and CDR2 FQGNSA. V dropped 5 bases and J dropped 6 bases, with 11 bases sitting between them. The CDR3 has 13 residues. The CDR3 reads CASSEDTAQPQHF. DNA of the CDR3: TGTGCCAGCAGCGAGGACACGGCTCAGCCCCAGCATTTT.

This clonotype was detected ten times or more. This rearrangement joins TRBV7-2 to TRBJ1-2; D unclear. Trimming left V 1 base short and J 8 bases short, with 14 bases between. Germline lookup yields CDR1 SGHTA and CDR2 FQGNSA. CDR3 length: 14 amino acids. The CDR3, as DNA: TGTGCCAGCAGCTTAGACACCATGGCCGGGGGCTACACCTTC. Protein product: CASSLDTMAGGYTF.

This clonotype was seen at least ten times. The chain joins TRBV24-1 to TRBJ1-6; D is ambiguous. This CDR3 is 14 amino acids long. The germline V gene encodes CDR1 KGHDR and CDR2 SFDVKD. V was cut by 9 bases and J by 0 bases, with 8 bases left in between. CDR3 residues: CATQGSSYNSPLHF. CDR3 sequence (DNA): TGTGCCACCCAAGGGAGCTCCTATAATTCACCCCTCCACTTT.

CDR3 DNA: TGTGCCTCCTCCGGCCAGGGACAAACCGGGGAGCTGTTTTTT. This codes for CASSGQGQTGELFF. The chain is built from TRBV11-3 and TRBJ2-2; D is possibly TRBD1 (6 bases). Trimming cost V 11 bases and J 5 bases, with 18 bases left between them. The CDR3 loop spans 14 amino acids. Germline values: CDR1 SGHNT, CDR2 YENEEA.

In this sample, this clonotype turned up many times. The chain uses TRBV2 and TRBJ1-5, with D perhaps matching TRBD1 (5 bases). The CDR3 covers 13 residues. The germline V gene has CDR1 SNHLY and CDR2 FYNNEI. Trimming stripped 6 bases from V and 7 bases from J, with 13 bases between. The CDR3 DNA reads as TGTGCCAGCAGGTGGGACGAGGAACAGCCCCAGCATTTT. It translates to CASRWDEEQPQHF.

This chain connects TRBV9 to TRBJ2-3, with TRBD1 identical over 8 bases. The V gene end was trimmed by 0 bases and the J gene end by 5 bases; junction bases not matched to a gene: 5. This CDR3 region has 15 residues. Germline loops: CDR1 SGDLS, CDR2 YYNGEE. CDR3 nucleotide sequence: TGTGCCAGCAGCGTAGAACAGGGGGTTTTAGATACGCAGTATTTT. Encoded protein: CASSVEQGVLDTQYF. Variable domain in full (rest from reference TRBV9 and TRBJ2-3): DSGVTQTPKHLITATGQRVTLRCSPRSGDLSVYWYQQSLDQGLQFLIQYYNGEERAKGNILERFSAQQFPDLHSELNLSSLELGDSALYFCASSVEQGVLDTQYFGPGTRLTVL.

The chain couples TRBV27 to TRBJ1-2; maybe TRBD1 (6 bases). The CDR3 is made up of 12 amino acids. The V gene's germline CDR1 is MNHEY and CDR2 SMNVEV (reference sequence). Trimming took off 6 bases at V and 3 bases at J, with 8 bases between the two ends. For the CDR3, the DNA is TGTGCCAGCAGAAACAGGGACTATGGCTACACCTTC. Its protein product is CASRNRDYGYTF.

As regards this clonotype: A much larger clone lies a single base off, so this may be a read error. The V call is TRBV19, the J call TRBJ2-2, with D possibly called TRBD1 or TRBD2 (5 bases each). Germline assignment: CDR1 LNHDA and CDR2 SQIVND (reference sequence). The length of the CDR3 is 14 residues. V was cut by 7 bases and J by 4 bases, with 13 bases left in between. The CDR3 here is CASKGRALTGELFF. The CDR3 bases are TGTGCCAGTAAGGGACGGGCCCTCACCGGGGAGCTGTTTTTT.

Concerning this clonotype itself: One junction end does not reproduce the germline sequence, and a read error may be involved. The rearrangement joins TRBV7-9 to TRBJ2-3, with 7 bases aligning to TRBD1. Germline-derived CDR1 and CDR2 are SEHNR and FQNEAQ (reference sequence). The CDR3 sequence is 15 residues long. CDR3 residues: CASTQTRGGTDTQDF. DNA for the CDR3: TGTGCCAGCACTCAAACTCGAGGGGGCACAGATACGCAGGATTTT.

In its sample, this clonotype was seen a few times. J is TRBJ2-7 and V is TRBV20-1; maybe TRBD1 (6 bases). Germline V gene lookup returns CDR1 DFQATT and CDR2 SNEGSKA (reference sequence). V was pared by 1 base and J by 5 bases, with 18 bases between. The CDR3 is 15 amino acids. Written as DNA, the CDR3 is TGCAGTGCTAGAGTGATGACAGGCCCAAACGACGAGCAGTACTTC. Residues: CSARVMTGPNDEQYF.

The CDR3 coding sequence is TGTGCCAGCAGCCAAGTCAGGGACTATGGCTACACCTTC. Translated, it gives CASSQVRDYGYTF. This rearrangement joins TRBV5-6 to TRBJ1-2; perhaps TRBD1 as D (5 bases). Per the germline V gene, CDR1 is SGHDT and CDR2 is YYEEEE. Trimming stripped 4 bases from V and 3 bases from J, with 10 bases between. The CDR3 totals 13 residues.

This clonotype was observed a handful of times. The rearrangement links TRBV10-3 to TRBJ2-7; 10 bases agree with TRBD1. The length of the CDR3 is 16 residues. Germline V gene lookup returns CDR1 ENHRY and CDR2 SYGVKD. V lost 0 bases to trimming and J lost 4 bases; unmatched junction nucleotides: 6. CDR3 sequence (DNA): TGTGCCATCAGTGAGTCTGGACAGGGGGTAAAATACGAGCAGTACTTC. Residues: CAISESGQGVKYEQYF.

This clonotype was picked up many times. Written as DNA, the CDR3 is TGCAGTGCCGGACTGGCTCTATCCGGGGAGCAGTACTTC. Its protein is CSAGLALSGEQYF. The rearrangement links TRBV20-1 to TRBJ2-7; D is possibly TRBD2 (5 bases). CDR3 length equals 13 residues. Trimming removed 6 bases from V and 7 bases from J, with 19 bases in between. The germline CDR1 and CDR2 sequences are DFQATT and SNEGSKA (reference sequence).

Ten or more counts support this clonotype. This chain connects TRBV6-1 to TRBJ1-3; D gene uncertain. The germline V and J ends were trimmed by 3 bases and 0 bases, with 12 bases remaining between them. Per the germline V gene, CDR1 is MNHNS and CDR2 is SASEGT. This CDR3 spans 16 amino acids. CDR3 sequence reads: CASSESGYLSGNTIYF. The CDR3 DNA follows: TGTGCCAGCAGTGAGTCAGGTTACCTCTCTGGAAACACCATATATTTT.

This clonotype was seen ten or more times. V is TRBV20-1 and J is TRBJ2-1, with 8 positions matching TRBD1. The CDR3 consists of 12 residues. The junction had 4 bases not matched to a gene; V was cut back by 6 bases and J by 6 bases. Germline lookup yields CDR1 DFQATT and CDR2 SNEGSKA (reference sequence). CDR3 sequence: CSAEDRGNEQFF. Here the CDR3 DNA reads TGCAGTGCCGAAGACAGGGGCAATGAGCAGTTCTTC.

This clonotype was counted only a few times. This sequence joins TRBV7-3 and TRBJ2-1; 10 nucleotides match TRBD2. This CDR3 comprises 15 residues. Germline CDR1 reads SGHTA; CDR2 reads FQGTGA. V lost 3 bases to trimming and J lost 2 bases; unmatched junction nucleotides: 1. Here the CDR3 reads CASSLGTSAYNEQFF. CDR3 in DNA: TGTGCCAGCAGCTTGGGGACTAGCGCCTACAATGAGCAGTTCTTC.

This clonotype has ten or more counts. The chain recombines TRBV14 with TRBJ2-1; 10 bases are a match to TRBD2. The junction had 6 bases not matched to a gene; V was cut back by 1 base and J by 3 bases. This CDR3 spans 17 amino acids. Germline CDR1 and CDR2: SGHDN and FVKESK. The DNA of the CDR3 is TGTGCCAGCAGCCAAGGGAGACTAGCGGGTTACTACAATGAGCAGTTCTTC. It encodes CASSQGRLAGYYNEQFF.

The rearrangement links TRBV6-2 or TRBV6-3 to TRBJ2-5; D perhaps matches TRBD1 (5 bases). V shed 2 bases and J shed 3 bases, with 7 bases lying between them. The germline V gene has CDR1 MNHEY and CDR2 SVGEGT. The CDR3 is 13 residues long. CDR3 nucleotide sequence: TGTGCCAGCAGTTACGTCAGGGAAGAGACCCAGTACTTC. Translation gives CASSYVREETQYF.

This clonotype was recorded many times. The V call is TRBV7-2, the J call TRBJ2-1; the D gene is possibly TRBD1 (6 bases). V lost 6 bases, J lost 3 bases, and 15 bases lay in between. The CDR3 has 15 residues. In germline, CDR1 is SGHTA, CDR2 FQGNSA. CDR3 sequence: CASSFSGHNYNEQFF. In nucleotides, the CDR3 is TGTGCCAGCAGTTTTTCGGGACACAACTACAATGAGCAGTTCTTC.

The rearrangement uses TRBV19 and TRBJ1-1, with 7 bases aligning to TRBD1. Germline CDR1 is LNHDA and CDR2 is SQIVND (reference sequence). The CDR3 is 15 residues long. V shed 2 bases, J shed 0 bases, and the junction held 3 bases outside the gene matches. The DNA of the CDR3 is TGTGCCAGTAGTATAATTGGGACAGTGAACACTGAAGCTTTCTTT. Amino acid sequence: CASSIIGTVNTEAFF.

This clonotype was counted a few times. The J gene is TRBJ2-7, the V gene TRBV20-1, with 9 nucleotides matching TRBD1. The V gene end was trimmed by 0 bases and the J gene end by 0 bases; junction bases not matched to a gene: 6. The V gene's germline CDR1 is DFQATT and CDR2 SNEGSKA (reference sequence). The CDR3 is 16 amino acids. The CDR3 DNA reads as TGCAGTGCTAGAGATGCGGGGACAGGGATCTCCTACGAGCAGTACTTC. As protein: CSARDAGTGISYEQYF.

This clonotype was detected only once. This chain connects TRBV28 to TRBJ1-6; D gene ambiguous. Germline-derived CDR1 and CDR2 are MDHEN and SYDVKM. The CDR3 is 17 amino acids. Trimming shortened V by 3 bases and J by 3 bases, and 15 bases separated the two germline ends. CDR3 sequence (DNA): TGTGCCAGCAGTTTGTACTTGTGGCGGAACTATAATTCACCCCTCCACTTT. Encoded protein: CASSLYLWRNYNSPLHF.

V and J are TRBV9 and TRBJ2-1, with TRBD2 as a possible D gene (5 bases). V was trimmed by 0 bases and J by 8 bases, leaving 12 bases between them. Germline V gene data show CDR1 as SGDLS and CDR2 as YYNGEE. The length of the CDR3 is 14 residues. The CDR3 spells CASSVVPGLYEQFF. The CDR3 coding sequence is TGTGCCAGCAGCGTAGTCCCCGGACTCTATGAGCAGTTCTTC.

This clonotype was observed at least ten times. The chain has TRBV5-1 and TRBJ2-5; D gene unclear. V was trimmed by 4 bases and J by 1 base, leaving 8 bases between them. This CDR3 has 13 amino acids. Germline lookup yields CDR1 SGHRS and CDR2 YFSETQ. The CDR3 DNA sequence: TGCGCCAGCAGCCCGGAGAGCCAAGAGACCCAGTACTTC. Its protein is CASSPESQETQYF.

This clonotype showed up many times. The rearrangement links TRBV7-2 to TRBJ1-2; 8 nucleotides line up with TRBD1. V lost 5 bases, J lost 7 bases, and 12 bases stayed unmatched. The germline CDR1 and CDR2 sequences are SGHTA and FQGNSA. This CDR3 contains 15 residues. The CDR3 coding sequence is TGTGCCAGCAGCACCAGAGGACAGGGAGGGGGTGGCTACACCTTC. Protein product: CASSTRGQGGGGYTF.

This clonotype showed up many times. The chain links TRBV7-2 to TRBJ1-3, with 8 bases lining up with TRBD1. The CDR3 runs to 14 residues. The V gene end was trimmed by 2 bases and the J gene end by 4 bases; junction bases not matched to a gene: 1. From germline, CDR1 is SGHTA and CDR2 FQGNSA. The CDR3 sequence: CASSLRTGGNTIYF. The CDR3 DNA sequence: TGTGCCAGCAGCTTACGGACAGGGGGAAACACCATATATTTT.